This T cell receptor (beta chain) was obtained from a study of blood T cells in healthy people across ages. For the study at large: About one barcoded beta molecule per two T cells was the capture yield of template switching.

Study-wide findings and caveats: Because donor CMV status was unknown, expanded clonotype changes were possibly confounded. Long-lived and aged donors differed, with more naive CD4+ cells and higher diversity in the long-lived.

Then a second PCR, running about 6 to 11 cycles, was carried out with a sample-barcoded 5' primer and a J-beta primer mix. Each CDR3 protein gets one entry after TCRdb re-called the 5' RACE reads with MiXCR. The table lists about 1.5 million distinct CDR3 sequences, about 42% of them singletons. A remark on this clonotype: Its antigen is currently unknown.

Germline loops: CDR1 GTSNPN, CDR2 SVGIG (reference sequence). This CDR3 is built from 13 residues. Deletions cut 5 bases from V and 6 bases from J, with 16 bases between. The chain carries TRBV30 and TRBJ1-2; D remains ambiguous. This clonotype originated in a young woman in good health. Sequenced sample: blood. The CDR3 DNA follows: TGTGCCTGGGAACTGGCCCTGGCCCATGGCTACACCTTC. Its protein product is CAWELALAHGYTF. The full variable domain, completed using reference TRBV30 and TRBJ1-2, is SQTIHQWPATLVQPVGSPLSLECTVEGTSNPNLYWYRQAAGRGLQLLFYSVGIGQISSEVPQNLSASRPQDRQFILSSKKLLLSDSGFYLCAWELALAHGYTFGSGTRLTVV.